This TCR beta chain was identified during a study of shared clonotypes between healthy human individuals. CD45RA-negative memory and CD45RA+ naive subsets were split from the CD4+ cells. About this clone itself: The target antigen is unknown.

Data came from immunoSEQ multiplex PCR; TCRdb stores just in-frame clones and leaves some out. The table includes 2 million to 2.5 million clones, around 95% detected once. Findings and limits, study-wide: Only blood was sampled, and tissue TCR repertoires likely differ from blood ones.

CDR1 is SNHLY and CDR2 is FYNNEI in the germline V gene. CDR3 size: 14 residues. Between the trimmed V and J ends, which lost 4 bases and 10 bases, there was a span of 17 bases. V usage is TRBV2 and J usage is TRBJ2-1; D gene unclear. The sequence was obtained from a man aged 18 to 29 in good health. The sample was naive CD4+ T cells sorted from blood. Regarding subset: CD45RA+ positively selected. CDR3 DNA: TGTGCCAGCAGTGCGGTCGAGCGAACTTTAGAGCAGTTCTTC. It translates to CASSAVERTLEQFF.